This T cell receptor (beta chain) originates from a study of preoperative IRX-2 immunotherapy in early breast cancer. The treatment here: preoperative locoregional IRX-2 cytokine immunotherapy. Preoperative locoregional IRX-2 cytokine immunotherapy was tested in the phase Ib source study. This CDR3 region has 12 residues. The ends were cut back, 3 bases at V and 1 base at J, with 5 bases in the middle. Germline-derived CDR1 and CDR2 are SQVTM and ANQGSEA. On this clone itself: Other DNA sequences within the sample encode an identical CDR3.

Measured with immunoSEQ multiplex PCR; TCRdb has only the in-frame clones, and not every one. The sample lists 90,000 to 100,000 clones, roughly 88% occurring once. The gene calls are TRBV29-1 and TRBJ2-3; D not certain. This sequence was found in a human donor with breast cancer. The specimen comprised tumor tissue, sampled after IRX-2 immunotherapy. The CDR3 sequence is CSVDGGTDTQYF. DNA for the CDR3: TGCAGCGTTGATGGTGGCACAGATACGCAGTATTTT.